Shown below are 18 T cell receptor beta chains from a single sample sequenced in a study of OX40 agonist ivuxolimab in advanced cancers. The protocol was immunoSEQ multiplex PCR, while the TCRdb copy is restricted to in-frame clones and leaves out a portion. This repertoire shows fewer than 70,000 clones, roughly 87% found once; its top ten account for approximately 0.61%. The source was CD4+ or CD8+ T cells sorted from blood, collected in a trial of the OX40 agonist ivuxolimab. The receptors here all came from an adult with an advanced solid tumor such as melanoma, head and neck, liver or kidney cancer.

The chain is built from TRBV11-2 and TRBJ1-1; 7 nucleotides align to TRBD1. Germline V gene sequence: CDR1 SGHAT, CDR2 FQNNGV. V lost 4 bases to trimming and J lost 1 base; unmatched junction nucleotides: 6. There are 15 residues in the CDR3. In DNA, the CDR3 is TGTGCCAGCAGCTCACTACGGACAGGGAACACTGAAGCTTTCTTT. As protein: CASSSLRTGNTEAFF.

The gene calls are TRBV23-1 and TRBJ2-1; 8 nucleotides line up with TRBD2. TRBV23-1 is noted as an ORF with a role that remains uncertain. Unmatched junction bases numbered 4, after V lost 1 base and J lost 8 bases. CDR3 length equals 14 residues. CDR3 in DNA: TGCGCCAGCAGTCAATTATCGCGGGAGGATGAGCAGTTCTTC. This sequence encodes CASSQLSREDEQFF.

The gene calls are TRBV6-5 and TRBJ1-2, with 8 bases lining up with TRBD1. The CDR3 is made up of 12 amino acids. Trimming took 6 bases from V and 5 from J; bases not matched to a gene: 2. Germline V lookup: CDR1 MNHEY, CDR2 SVGAGI. The CDR3: CASRRTGYGYTF. In DNA, the CDR3 is TGTGCCAGCAGGCGGACAGGGTATGGCTACACCTTC.

The genes are TRBV7-2 and TRBJ2-2; a possible D gene is TRBD1 (6 bases). V lost 6 bases to trimming and J lost 6 bases, with 20 bases between them. This CDR3 has 16 amino acids. CDR1 is SGHTA and CDR2 is FQGNSA in the germline V gene. In nucleotides, the CDR3 is TGTGCCAGCAGAACTGATAAAACAGGGATATCCGGGGAGCTGTTTTTT. Amino acid sequence: CASRTDKTGISGELFF.

The CDR3: CASSPTDGGRETQYF. The CDR3 coding sequence is TGTGCCAGCAGCCCAACCGACGGAGGCCGGGAGACCCAGTACTTC. The chain uses TRBV5-6 and TRBJ2-5; perhaps TRBD2 as D (5 bases). The CDR3 loop spans 15 amino acids. Germline lookup yields CDR1 SGHDT and CDR2 YYEEEE. Trimming cost V 4 bases and J 5 bases, with 18 bases left between them.

V and J are TRBV6-6 and TRBJ1-1; D is perhaps TRBD1 (6 bases). This CDR3 spans 14 amino acids. Trimming removed 2 bases at V and 2 bases at J, with 9 bases between. Per germline, CDR1 MNHNY and CDR2 SVGAGI (reference sequence). This CDR3 is CASSYGGLNTEAFF. CDR3 sequence (DNA): TGTGCCAGCAGTTACGGGGGCCTAAACACTGAAGCTTTCTTT.

The chain carries TRBV9 and TRBJ2-1; the D gene is possibly TRBD1 (6 bases). The CDR3 consists of 15 residues. V dropped 3 bases and J dropped 6 bases, with 16 bases sitting between them. The germline V gene encodes CDR1 SGDLS and CDR2 YYNGEE. This CDR3 reads CASSANNLDSNEQFF. The DNA for the CDR3 is TGTGCCAGCAGCGCAAATAACCTGGACAGCAATGAGCAGTTCTTC. Complete variable domain (other parts from reference TRBV9 and TRBJ2-1): DSGVTQTPKHLITATGQRVTLRCSPRSGDLSVYWYQQSLDQGLQFLIQYYNGEERAKGNILERFSAQQFPDLHSELNLSSLELGDSALYFCASSANNLDSNEQFFGPGTRLTVL.

The chain carries TRBV19 and TRBJ1-1; the match to TRBD1 covers 7 bases. CDR3 length: 16 residues. The V segment lost 5 bases and the J segment 1 base; nucleotides outside the gene matches: 10. Germline CDR1 LNHDA, CDR2 SQIVND (reference sequence). The CDR3 sequence is CASSSRGTVANTEAFF. The CDR3 DNA follows: TGTGCCAGTAGTTCACGGGGGACAGTAGCGAACACTGAAGCTTTCTTT.

V is TRBV9 and J is TRBJ2-5, with a tentative D call TRBD2 (6 bases). This CDR3 has 14 residues. CDR1 and CDR2 from the germline V gene are SGDLS and YYNGEE. V lost 3 bases and J lost 5, with 14 bases in between. Written as DNA, the CDR3 is TGTGCCAGCAGCGGGGGACTGGGGATTGAGACCCAGTACTTC. It translates to CASSGGLGIETQYF.

V is TRBV10-3 and J is TRBJ2-3; D not resolved. V lost 4 bases, J lost 3 bases, and 2 bases lay in between. CDR1 ENHRY and CDR2 SYGVKD come from the germline V gene. The CDR3 has 11 amino acids. The CDR3 region has the DNA TGTGCCATCAGTGGTACAGATACGCAGTATTTT. The encoded protein is CAISGTDTQYF.

The chain combines TRBV6-6 with TRBJ2-7; TRBD2 might be the D (5 bases). This CDR3 has 16 amino acids. V was cut by 0 bases and J by 4 bases, with 16 bases left in between. CDR1 and CDR2 from the germline V gene are MNHNY and SVGAGI (reference sequence). In DNA, the CDR3 is TGTGCCAGCAGTTACTCGGGAGCCCGGGATTGGTACGAGCAGTACTTC. Protein: CASSYSGARDWYEQYF.

This chain links TRBV7-8 with TRBJ1-1; TRBD1 matches at 7 bases. Trimming removed 7 bases from V and 6 bases from J; junction bases left unmatched: 11. Germline CDR1 reads SGHVS; CDR2 reads FQNEAQ. The CDR3 length is 14 residues. The CDR3 DNA reads TGTGCCAGCATCCACGACAGGGATATTTCTGAAGCTTTCTTT. Protein sequence: CASIHDRDISEAFF.

This clone is a singleton in its sample. CDR3 sequence (DNA): TGTGCCCACCGGACAGGGACCTACACCTTC. Translation: CAHRTGTYTF. The J gene is TRBJ1-2, the V gene TRBV30, with 8 bases fitting TRBD1. The germline gives CDR1 GTSNPN, CDR2 SVGIG (reference sequence). The length of the CDR3 is 10 residues. J lost 10 bases, V lost 8 bases, and 6 bases had no gene match.

The chain uses TRBV6-1 and TRBJ2-2; D unresolved. Trimming shortened V by 6 bases and J by 2 bases, and 13 bases separated the two germline ends. Germline V gene data show CDR1 as MNHNS and CDR2 as SASEGT. The CDR3 consists of 15 residues. The CDR3, as DNA: TGTGCCAGCAGCTCGAGAATTGGAAACACCGGGGAGCTGTTTTTT. Translation gives CASSSRIGNTGELFF.

J is TRBJ2-5 and V is TRBV19; TRBD1 matches at 9 bases. V was pared by 3 bases and J by 5 bases, with 7 bases of the junction left unmatched. The germline gives CDR1 LNHDA, CDR2 SQIVND (reference sequence). The CDR3 sequence is 15 residues long. The CDR3 sequence is CASSMTGTGLETQYF. The CDR3 DNA reads TGTGCCAGTAGTATGACCGGGACAGGGCTGGAGACCCAGTACTTC.

In this sample, this clone turned up once. J is TRBJ2-7 and V is TRBV27; the D gene is possibly TRBD1 (6 bases). The germline V gene encodes CDR1 MNHEY and CDR2 SMNVEV (reference sequence). The V gene lost 3 bases and the J gene lost 1 base, with 7 bases spanning the gap. The CDR3 is made up of 13 amino acids. CDR3 protein: CASSLDRSYEQYF. CDR3 in DNA: TGTGCCAGCAGTTTGGACAGATCCTACGAGCAGTACTTC.

The V and J genes are TRBV18 and TRBJ2-5; 9 bases line up with TRBD1. This CDR3 has 15 amino acids. With V trimmed by 6 bases and J by 4 bases, 9 bases remained unmatched. Germline CDR1 KGHSH, CDR2 LQKENI. DNA for the CDR3: TGTGCCAGCTCCCCCGGGACAGGGTTCCGAGAGACCCAGTACTTC. Protein: CASSPGTGFRETQYF.

This clone was detected once. V usage is TRBV5-1 and J usage is TRBJ2-3, with D unresolved. This CDR3 contains 13 residues. Germline loops: CDR1 SGHRS, CDR2 YFSETQ. Trimming cost V 1 base and J 2 bases, with 5 bases left between them. DNA of the CDR3: TGCGCCAGCAGCTTGAGCATCACAGATACGCAGTATTTT. This codes for CASSLSITDTQYF.